The entry below gives a single T cell receptor beta chain sequence along with its context. The data derive from a study of blood T cell repertoires in COVID-19. The wider study: PBMCs, B-cell-depleted T cells, or T cells were the source of the cDNA or gDNA that made up the material.

As originally analysed: Amplification of reference gene primers provided the estimated nucleated cell counts. Here immunoSEQ multiplex PCR was the method, and the copy in TCRdb shows in-frame clones only, minus some. The DNA gave D and trimming, while V, J and clone size come from that table. The sample has roughly 450,000 clones; less than 95% are singletons. CDR3 size: 18 residues. The V and J ends lost 6 bases and 0 bases respectively, with 22 bases between them. Germline V gives CDR1 MNHEY, CDR2 SMNVEV (reference sequence). Assignment of participants to cohorts was predicated upon participant-reported clinical history. Two negative PCRs, clearance, or symptom resolution were required of recovered Cohort 3 donors.

The chain links TRBV27 to TRBJ2-3; D may be TRBD1 (5 bases). This clonotype was obtained from a man aged 18 to 35 who had recovered from COVID-19. The sequencing input was PBMCs or T cells enriched from blood (not recorded which). CDR3 nucleotides: TGTGCCAGCAGCCCCAGGACCACCCAGGGTGGGAGCACAGATACGCAGTATTTT. Its protein is CASSPRTTQGGSTDTQYF.